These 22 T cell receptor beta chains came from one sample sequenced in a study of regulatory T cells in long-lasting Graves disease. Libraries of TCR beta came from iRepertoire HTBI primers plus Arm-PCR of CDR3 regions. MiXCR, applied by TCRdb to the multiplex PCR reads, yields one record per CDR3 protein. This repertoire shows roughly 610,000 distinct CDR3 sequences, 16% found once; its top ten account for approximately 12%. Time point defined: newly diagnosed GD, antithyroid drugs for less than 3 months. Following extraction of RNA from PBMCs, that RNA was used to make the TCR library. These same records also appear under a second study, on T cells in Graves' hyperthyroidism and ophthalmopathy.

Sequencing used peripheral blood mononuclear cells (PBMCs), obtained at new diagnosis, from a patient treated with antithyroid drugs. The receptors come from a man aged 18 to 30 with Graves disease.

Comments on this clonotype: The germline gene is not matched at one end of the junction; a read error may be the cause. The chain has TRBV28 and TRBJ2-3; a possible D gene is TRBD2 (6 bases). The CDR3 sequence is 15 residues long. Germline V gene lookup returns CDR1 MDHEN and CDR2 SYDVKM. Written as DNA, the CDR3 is TGTGCCAGCAGGTTATTAGGGGAGGCCCCAGATACGCAGTATTTT. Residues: CASRLLGEAPDTQYF.

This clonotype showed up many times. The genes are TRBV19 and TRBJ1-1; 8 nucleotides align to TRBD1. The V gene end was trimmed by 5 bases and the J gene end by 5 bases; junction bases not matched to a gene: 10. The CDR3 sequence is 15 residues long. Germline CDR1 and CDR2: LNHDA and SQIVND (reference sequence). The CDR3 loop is CASSPRTGTRTEAFF. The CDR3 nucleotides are TGTGCCAGTAGTCCGCGGACAGGGACAAGGACTGAAGCTTTCTTT.

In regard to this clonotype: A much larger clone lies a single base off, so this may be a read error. CDR3 residues: CVSRIAGPYNEQFF. CDR3 DNA sequence: TGTGTCTCACGGATAGCGGGACCCTACAATGAGCAGTTCTTC. The chain joins TRBV6-5 to TRBJ2-1; 8 bases line up with TRBD2. Per germline, CDR1 MNHEY and CDR2 SVGAGI. The CDR3 has 14 amino acids.

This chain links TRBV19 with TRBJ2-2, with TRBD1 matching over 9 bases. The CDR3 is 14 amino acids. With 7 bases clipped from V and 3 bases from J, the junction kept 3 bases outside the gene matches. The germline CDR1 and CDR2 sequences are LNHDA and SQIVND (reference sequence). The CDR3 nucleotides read TGTGCCAGTATCGACAGGGGGGACACCGGGGAGCTGTTTTTT. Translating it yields CASIDRGDTGELFF.

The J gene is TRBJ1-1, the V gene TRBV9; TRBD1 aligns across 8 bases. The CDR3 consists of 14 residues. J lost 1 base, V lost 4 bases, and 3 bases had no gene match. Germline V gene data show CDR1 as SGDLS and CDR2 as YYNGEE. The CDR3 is CASSSDRGNTEAFF. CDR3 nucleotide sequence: TGTGCCAGCAGCTCCGACAGGGGGAACACTGAAGCTTTCTTT. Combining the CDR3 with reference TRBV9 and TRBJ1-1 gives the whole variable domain DSGVTQTPKHLITATGQRVTLRCSPRSGDLSVYWYQQSLDQGLQFLIQYYNGEERAKGNILERFSAQQFPDLHSELNLSSLELGDSALYFCASSSDRGNTEAFFGQGTRLTVV.

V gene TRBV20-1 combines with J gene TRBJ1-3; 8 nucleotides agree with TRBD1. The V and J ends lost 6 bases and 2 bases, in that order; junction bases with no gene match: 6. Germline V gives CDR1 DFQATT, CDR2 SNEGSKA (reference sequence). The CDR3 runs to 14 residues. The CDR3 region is CSARQQGAGNTIYF. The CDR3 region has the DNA TGCAGTGCGAGACAACAGGGGGCTGGAAACACCATATATTTT.

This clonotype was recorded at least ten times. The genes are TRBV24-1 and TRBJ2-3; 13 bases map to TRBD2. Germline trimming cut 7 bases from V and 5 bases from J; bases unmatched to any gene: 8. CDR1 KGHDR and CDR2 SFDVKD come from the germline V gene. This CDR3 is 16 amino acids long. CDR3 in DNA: TGTGCCACCAGGCCTGTAGGGACTAGCGGGATAGATACGCAGTATTTT. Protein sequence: CATRPVGTSGIDTQYF.

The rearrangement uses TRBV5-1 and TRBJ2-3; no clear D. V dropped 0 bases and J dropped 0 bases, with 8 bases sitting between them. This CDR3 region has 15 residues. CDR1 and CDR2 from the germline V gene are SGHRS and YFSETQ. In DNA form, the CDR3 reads TGCGCCAGCAGCTTGGCCGAATATAGCACAGATACGCAGTATTTT. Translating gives CASSLAEYSTDTQYF. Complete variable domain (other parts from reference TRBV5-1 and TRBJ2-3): KAGVTQTPRYLIKTRGQQVTLSCSPISGHRSVSWYQQTPGQGLQFLFEYFSETQRNKGNFPGRFSGRQFSNSRSEMNVSTLELGDSALYLCASSLAEYSTDTQYFGPGTRLTVL.

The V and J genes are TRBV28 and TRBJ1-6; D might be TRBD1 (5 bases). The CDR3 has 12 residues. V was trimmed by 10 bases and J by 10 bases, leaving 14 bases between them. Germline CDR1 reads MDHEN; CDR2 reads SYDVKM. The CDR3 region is CATRAGFSPLHF. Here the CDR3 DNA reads TGTGCCACTCGGGCAGGGTTCTCACCCCTCCACTTT.

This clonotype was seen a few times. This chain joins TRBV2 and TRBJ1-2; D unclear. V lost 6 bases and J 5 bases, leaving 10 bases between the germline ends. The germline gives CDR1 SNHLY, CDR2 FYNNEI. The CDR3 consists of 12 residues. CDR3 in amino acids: CASRPQEYGYTF. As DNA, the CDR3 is TGTGCCAGCAGGCCTCAGGAGTATGGCTACACCTTC.

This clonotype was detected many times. The CDR3 protein is CASSLVDTQYF. CDR3 coding DNA: TGTGCCAGCAGTTTGGTCGATACGCAGTATTTT. The chain couples TRBV28 to TRBJ2-3; the D is unclear. V shed 3 bases and J shed 6 bases, with 4 bases lying between them. CDR3 size: 11 residues. Germline V gene sequence: CDR1 MDHEN, CDR2 SYDVKM.

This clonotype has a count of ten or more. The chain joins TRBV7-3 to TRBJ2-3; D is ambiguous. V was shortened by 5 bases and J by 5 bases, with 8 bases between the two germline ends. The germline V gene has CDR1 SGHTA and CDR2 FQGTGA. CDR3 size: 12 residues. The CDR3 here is CASSPAGDTQYF. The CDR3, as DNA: TGTGCCAGCAGCCCCGCCGGAGATACGCAGTATTTT.

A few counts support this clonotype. CDR3 DNA sequence: TGTGCCAGCAGCGCCGGGACTAGCGAACTAGATACGCAGTATTTT. This codes for CASSAGTSELDTQYF. This chain links TRBV7-9 with TRBJ2-3; 10 bases fit TRBD2. CDR3 length: 15 amino acids. Germline CDR1 is SEHNR and CDR2 is FQNEAQ (reference sequence). V dropped 5 bases and J dropped 5; count of bases not matched to a gene: 7.

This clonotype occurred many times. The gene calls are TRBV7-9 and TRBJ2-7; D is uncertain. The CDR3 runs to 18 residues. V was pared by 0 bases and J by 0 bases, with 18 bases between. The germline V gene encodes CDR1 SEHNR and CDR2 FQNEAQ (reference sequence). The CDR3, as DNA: TGTGCCAGCAGCTTAGCGCCCCTGGGCGGCCAGATCTCCTACGAGCAGTACTTC. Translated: CASSLAPLGGQISYEQYF. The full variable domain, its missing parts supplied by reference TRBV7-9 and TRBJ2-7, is DTGVSQNPRHKITKRGQNVTFRCDPISEHNRLYWYRQTLGQGPEFLTYFQNEAQLEKSRLLSDRFSAERPKGSFSTLEIQRTEQGDSAMYLCASSLAPLGGQISYEQYFGPGTRLTVT.

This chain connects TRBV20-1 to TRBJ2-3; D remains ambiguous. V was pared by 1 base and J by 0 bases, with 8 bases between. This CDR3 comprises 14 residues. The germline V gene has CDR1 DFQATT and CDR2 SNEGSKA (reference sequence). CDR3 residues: CSARVLDSTDTQYF. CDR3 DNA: TGCAGTGCTAGAGTATTGGACAGCACAGATACGCAGTATTTT.

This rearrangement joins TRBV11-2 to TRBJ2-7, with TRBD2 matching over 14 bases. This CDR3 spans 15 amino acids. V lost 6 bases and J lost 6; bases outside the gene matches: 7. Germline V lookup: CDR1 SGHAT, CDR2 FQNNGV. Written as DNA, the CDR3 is TGTGCCAGCAGTCCAGTGGGACTAGCGGGAGCCGAGCAGTACTTC. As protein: CASSPVGLAGAEQYF.

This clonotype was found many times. The DNA of the CDR3 is TGTGCCAGCAGTTTCCCCGGGAGGGGTACGCAGTATTTT. Translated: CASSFPGRGTQYF. This chain joins TRBV27 and TRBJ2-3; 8 positions match TRBD2. This CDR3 is 13 amino acids long. The V gene's germline CDR1 is MNHEY and CDR2 SMNVEV (reference sequence). The V gene end was trimmed by 3 bases and the J gene end by 8 bases; junction bases not matched to a gene: 4.

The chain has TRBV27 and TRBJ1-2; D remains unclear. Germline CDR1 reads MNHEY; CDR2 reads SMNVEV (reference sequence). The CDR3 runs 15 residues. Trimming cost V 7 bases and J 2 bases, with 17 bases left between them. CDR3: CASTPSESGNYGYTF. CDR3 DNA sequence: TGTGCCAGCACCCCCTCCGAGTCCGGGAACTATGGCTACACCTTC.

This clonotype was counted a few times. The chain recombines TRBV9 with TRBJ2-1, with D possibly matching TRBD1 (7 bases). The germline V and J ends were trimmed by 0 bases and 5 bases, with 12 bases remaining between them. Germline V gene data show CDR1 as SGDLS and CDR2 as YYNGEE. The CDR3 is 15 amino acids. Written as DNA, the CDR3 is TGTGCCAGCAGCGTAGCGCCCAGGGGGGACAATGAGCAGTTCTTC. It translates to CASSVAPRGDNEQFF.

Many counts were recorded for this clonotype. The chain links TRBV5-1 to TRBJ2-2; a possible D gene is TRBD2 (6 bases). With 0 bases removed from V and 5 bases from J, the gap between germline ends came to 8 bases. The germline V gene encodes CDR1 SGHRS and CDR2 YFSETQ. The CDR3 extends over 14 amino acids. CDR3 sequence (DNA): TGCGCCAGCAGCTTGGCTCGGGGGACCGGGGAGCTGTTTTTT. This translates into CASSLARGTGELFF. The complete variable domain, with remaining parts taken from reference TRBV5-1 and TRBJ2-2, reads KAGVTQTPRYLIKTRGQQVTLSCSPISGHRSVSWYQQTPGQGLQFLFEYFSETQRNKGNFPGRFSGRQFSNSRSEMNVSTLELGDSALYLCASSLARGTGELFFGEGSRLTVL.

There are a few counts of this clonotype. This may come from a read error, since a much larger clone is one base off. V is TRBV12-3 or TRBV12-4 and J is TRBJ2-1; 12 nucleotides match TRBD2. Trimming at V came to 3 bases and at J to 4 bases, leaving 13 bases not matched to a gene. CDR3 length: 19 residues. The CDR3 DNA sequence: TGTGCCAGCAGTTTGACGAACTCGACTAGCGGGAGTAATTACAATGAGCAGTTCTTC. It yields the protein CASSLTNSTSGSNYNEQFF.

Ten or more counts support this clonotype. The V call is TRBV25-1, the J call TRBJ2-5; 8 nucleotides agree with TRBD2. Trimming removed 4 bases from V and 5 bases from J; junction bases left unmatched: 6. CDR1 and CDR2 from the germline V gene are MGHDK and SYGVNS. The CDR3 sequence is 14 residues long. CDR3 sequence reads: CASSVRGGSETQYF. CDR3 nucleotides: TGTGCCAGCAGTGTACGGGGGGGCAGTGAGACCCAGTACTTC.